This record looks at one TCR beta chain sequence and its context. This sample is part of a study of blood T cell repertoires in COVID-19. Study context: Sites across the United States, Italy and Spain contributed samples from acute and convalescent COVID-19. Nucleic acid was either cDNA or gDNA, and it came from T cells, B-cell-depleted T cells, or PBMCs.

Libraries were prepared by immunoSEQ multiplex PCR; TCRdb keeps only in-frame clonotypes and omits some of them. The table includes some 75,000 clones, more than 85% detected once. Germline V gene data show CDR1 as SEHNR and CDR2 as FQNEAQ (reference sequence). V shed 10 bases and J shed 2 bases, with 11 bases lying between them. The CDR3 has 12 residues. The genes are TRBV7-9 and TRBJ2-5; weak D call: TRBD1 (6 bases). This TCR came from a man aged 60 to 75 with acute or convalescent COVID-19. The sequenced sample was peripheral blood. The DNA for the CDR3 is TGTGCCATCCACCAGGGGCAAGAGACCCAGTACTTC. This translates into CAIHQGQETQYF.